The rows below give T cell receptor beta chains drawn from one sample of a study of blood T cells in healthy people across ages. TCRdb itself ran the 5' RACE reads through MiXCR, one entry per CDR3 protein. Seen here are roughly 1,100,000 distinct CDR3 sequences, around 27% observed once, and the top ten hold around 0.75%. This sample also appeared in a second study, on T cells of mothers and their children.

Sequences were obtained from blood. Every receptor here comes from a girl aged 2-10 years in good health. CDR3s include the opening cysteine and the closing phenylalanine or tryptophan. A D gene is named only where the DNA matches it firmly. Size is stated for part of the rows, as once, few or many counts, or as a class when the clone is expanded.

TRBD1	TRBV29-1	NA	TRBJ1-2	TGCAGCGTCGGGGGGATGACAGGGCCTGGCTACACCTTC	CSVGGMTGPGYTF
NA	TRBV20-1	NA	TRBJ2-1	TGCAGTGTACGCGGAGCCCCCTACAACGAGCAGTTCTTC	CSVRGAPYNEQFF
TRBD1	TRBV20-1	NA	TRBJ2-5	TGCAGTGCTAGATGGGGGACAGTCCAAGAGACCCAGTACTTC	CSARWGTVQETQYF
NA	TRBV12-5	NA	TRBJ2-7	TGTGCTAGTGGTTTGAAAGGGGACGAGCAGTACTTC	CASGLKGDEQYF
NA	TRBV10-3	NA	TRBJ2-1	TGTGCCATCAGTGCAGGAGAGGCTGAGCAGTTCTTC	CAISAGEAEQFF
NA	TRBV6-1	NA	TRBJ2-7	TGTGCCAGCCGAGGACATTTGGCATCCTACGAGCAGTACTTC	CASRGHLASYEQYF
NA	TRBV7-4	NA	TRBJ2-1	TGTGCCAGCAAAGGTAGAAAGGAGTCCAGGCCCAATGAGCAGTTCTTC	CASKGRKESRPNEQFF
NA	TRBV6-5	few	TRBJ2-1	TGTGCCAGCAGTTACTCGAAAGTCGGGGGCGCCCCCAGGGAGCAGTTCTTC	CASSYSKVGGAPREQFF
NA	TRBV12-3/TRBV12-4	few	TRBJ1-1	TGTGCCAGCAGACCTACGGGGCTGGTAACTGAAGCTTTCTTT	CASRPTGLVTEAFF
NA	TRBV29-1	NA	TRBJ2-1	TGCAGCGTTGAGCTTGATTACACGAACTATGAGCAGTTCTTC	CSVELDYTNYEQFF
NA	TRBV9	NA	TRBJ2-1	TGTGCCAGCAGTTCGTTAGCGGAGAATGAGCAGTTCTTC	CASSSLAENEQFF
NA	TRBV12-3/TRBV12-4	NA	TRBJ2-2	TGTGCCAGCAGTTACCGGGACGGCAGTACCGGGGAGCTGTTTTTT	CASSYRDGSTGELFF
TRBD2	TRBV20-1	NA	TRBJ2-3	TGCAGTGCTAGTGGGACTAGTGCAGATACGCAGTATTTT	CSASGTSADTQYF
NA	TRBV12-3/TRBV12-4	NA	TRBJ2-7	TGTGCCAGCAGACGCGGACAGTCCTTCGAGCAGTACTTC	CASRRGQSFEQYF
NA	TRBV20-1	NA	TRBJ2-5	TGCAGTGCTAGCGAATCGGCGGGACAAGAGACCCAGTACTTC	CSASESAGQETQYF
TRBD2	TRBV5-1	few	TRBJ2-3	TGCGCCAGCATGGCGGGAGGATACACAGATACGCAGTATTTT	CASMAGGYTDTQYF
NA	TRBV12-3/TRBV12-4	NA	TRBJ1-4	TGTGCCAGCAGTTTAAAACAGGGACTTGCAACTAATGAAAAACTGTTTTTT	CASSLKQGLATNEKLFF
NA	TRBV7-2	few	TRBJ2-1	TGTGCCAGCAGCTTTCATACTACTGCCTACAATGAGCAGTTCTTC	CASSFHTTAYNEQFF
TRBD1	TRBV4-3	NA	TRBJ2-2	TGCGCCAGCAGCCATGGGACAGGGGGCAACACCGGGGAGCTGTTTTTT	CASSHGTGGNTGELFF
NA	TRBV5-1	once	TRBJ2-5	TGCGCCAGCAGGAGTGGAAGTGAAGAGACCCAGTACTTC	CASRSGSEETQYF
TRBD2	TRBV7-9	NA	TRBJ2-5	TGTGTCAGCAGCTTAGCGGGAAGTGGTGAGACCCAGTACTTC	CVSSLAGSGETQYF
NA	TRBV7-2	NA	TRBJ1-1	TGTGCCAGCAGCTTATCTGGGGCTATGACTGAAGCTTTCTTT	CASSLSGAMTEAFF
TRBD2	TRBV29-1	NA	TRBJ2-3	TGCAGCGTTGAAGAGAGGGGAGGGCCAGATACGCAGTATTTT	CSVEERGGPDTQYF
NA	TRBV7-9	once	TRBJ2-4	TGTGCCAGCCCTGACGACAAAAACATTCAGTACTTC	CASPDDKNIQYF
TRBD1	TRBV25-1	few	TRBJ1-2	TGTGCCAGCAGCAAGAAGGGGGCGCAGGGCTATGGCTACACCTTC	CASSKKGAQGYGYTF
NA	TRBV9	NA	TRBJ1-1	TGTGCCAGCAGAGCATGGGGGAGAACTGAAGCTTTCTTT	CASRAWGRTEAFF
NA	TRBV7-8	NA	TRBJ2-5	TGTGCCAGCCGCTTCGACAGGGGAGGGGAGCAGTACTTC	CASRFDRGGEQYF
NA	TRBV9	few	TRBJ1-4	TGTGCCAGCAGCGTAGCCCCTTGGAGTGAAAAACTGTTTTTT	CASSVAPWSEKLFF
NA	TRBV2	few	TRBJ2-1	TGTGCCAGCAGTGGAACGGCCAATGAGCAGTTCTTC	CASSGTANEQFF
NA	TRBV29-1	NA	TRBJ1-1	TGCAGCGCTGAAGAAGGGTACGCTGAAGCTTTCTTT	CSAEEGYAEAFF
NA	TRBV7-2	NA	TRBJ2-7	TGTGCCAGCAGCTTATGGCCCGGGAGCGGGGAGCAGTACTTC	CASSLWPGSGEQYF
TRBD1	TRBV5-1	few	TRBJ2-1	TGCGCCAGCAGCTTGGCCGGACAGGGGCCCAACGGTGAGCAGTTCTTC	CASSLAGQGPNGEQFF
NA	TRBV19	few	TRBJ2-6	TGTGCCAGTAGATGGAGTCGGATTGGGGCCAACGTCCTGACTTTC	CASRWSRIGANVLTF
TRBD1	TRBV7-9	few	TRBJ1-6	TGTGCCAGCAGCTCGGACAGGGGGCTAGGGTCACCCCTCCACTTT	CASSSDRGLGSPLHF
NA	TRBV5-1	NA	TRBJ2-5	TGCGCCAGCAGAGTGGACGTACAAGAGACCCAGTACTTC	CASRVDVQETQYF
NA	TRBV6-5	NA	TRBJ2-2	TGTGCCAGCAGTTTTGATCCAGGGGCGGGGCCGGGCACCGGGGAGCTGTTTTTT	CASSFDPGAGPGTGELFF
NA	TRBV15	NA	TRBJ1-4	TGTGCCACCAGCAGAGGCCCAGGGTCAGAAAAACTGTTTTTT	CATSRGPGSEKLFF
NA	TRBV6-1	NA	TRBJ1-1	TGTGCCAGCAGTGAAGAGGCGGAATCGCACACTGAAGCTTTCTTT	CASSEEAESHTEAFF
NA	TRBV24-1	few	TRBJ2-3	TGTGCCACCAGTGAAGAGGGAATCAGGACAGATACGCAGTATTTT	CATSEEGIRTDTQYF
NA	TRBV29-1	NA	TRBJ2-1	TGCAGCGTACCGCCCAGAGGTTCAAATGAGCAGTTCTTC	CSVPPRGSNEQFF
NA	TRBV4-1	NA	TRBJ2-1	TGCGCCAGCAGCCAAGGCGATCCTAGCCATGAGCAGTTCTTC	CASSQGDPSHEQFF
TRBD2	TRBV6-2/TRBV6-3	NA	TRBJ2-5	TGTGCCAGCAGTATTACTAGCGGGAGGGCCGAGGAGGCCCAGTACTTC	CASSITSGRAEEAQYF
NA	TRBV19	NA	TRBJ1-1	TGTGCCAGTAGTTACAGGGCGAACACTGAAGCTTTCTTT	CASSYRANTEAFF
TRBD1	TRBV20-1	NA	TRBJ2-7	TGCAGTGCATCAGGGGGCCTGGTTTGGTCCTACGAGCAGTACTTC	CSASGGLVWSYEQYF
TRBD2	TRBV27	few	TRBJ2-1	TGTGCCAGCAGTTTATTCCCCGAGCTAGCGGGGAACAATGAGCAGTTCTTC	CASSLFPELAGNNEQFF
TRBD2	TRBV29-1	NA	TRBJ2-7	TGCAGCGTTGCACTAGCGGGCCAGTTTCGGTACGAGCAGTATTTC	CSVALAGQFRYEQYF
TRBD2	TRBV4-1	NA	TRBJ2-1	TGCGCCAGCAGCCAAGGAATGCTAGCGGCCAACAATGAGCAGCTCTTC	CASSQGMLAANNEQLF